The entry below describes one TCR beta chain. V gave up 6 bases and J gave up 6 bases, with 16 bases separating them. The CDR3 runs 14 residues. Germline V gene lookup returns CDR1 LNHDA and CDR2 SQIVND (reference sequence). The sample originates from a study of blood T cell repertoires in COVID-19. Across the study: COVID-19 samples from acute and convalescent phases originated in the United States, Italy and Spain. Sources were T cells, B-cell-depleted T cells, or PBMCs; the material itself was cDNA or gDNA.

In Seattle, patients joined the study during active infection and were tracked longitudinally. Original handling: For nucleated cells, counts were estimated from reference gene primer amplification. Only in-frame clones appear in the TCRdb table, and some are missing; sequencing was by immunoSEQ multiplex PCR. The V and J calls and clone size are taken from that table; D and trimming were inferred from the DNA. The sample lists some 170,000 clones, 90% to 95% occurring once. The TCR originated in a woman in her sixties or seventies with COVID-19, enrolled during active disease. The sample consisted of peripheral blood. The V and J genes are TRBV19 and TRBJ2-3; D is perhaps TRBD2 (6 bases). The CDR3 sequence is CASSRDLGRDTQYF. DNA for the CDR3: TGTGCCAGTAGCAGGGACTTGGGGAGGGATACGCAGTATTTT.